Shown below are 27 T cell receptor beta chains from a single sample sequenced in a study of graft-versus-host responses after intestinal transplantation. TCRdb's copy holds only in-frame clones and misses some; the assay was immunoSEQ multiplex PCR. The sample lists some 40,000 clones; around 87% were seen once. Processing released intraepithelial and lamina propria lymphocytes from the graft tissue. This material consisted of ileum tissue, taken around seven months after intestinal transplant. Receptor source: a human patient who received an intestinal transplant, so some T cells may come from the graft donor.

This rearrangement joins TRBV7-8 to TRBJ2-5; D possibly corresponds to TRBD1 (5 bases). Trimming shortened V by 2 bases and J by 1 base, and 8 bases separated the two germline ends. CDR1 is SGHVS, CDR2 FQNEAQ, per germline. CDR3 length equals 14 residues. The CDR3 DNA reads TGTGCCAGCAGCTTAAAGGGGCCCCAAGAGACCCAGTACTTC. It translates to CASSLKGPQETQYF.

The CDR3 sequence is CASSLVGGSADEQYF. In DNA, the CDR3 is TGCGCCAGCAGCTTGGTGGGGGGTTCTGCCGACGAGCAGTACTTC. V usage is TRBV5-1 and J usage is TRBJ2-7; D may be TRBD2 (6 bases). Germline V CDR1 and CDR2: SGHRS, YFSETQ. V dropped 0 bases and J dropped 5 bases, with 15 bases sitting between them. This CDR3 region has 15 residues.

J is TRBJ2-7 and V is TRBV11-3; 7 nucleotides line up with TRBD1. V dropped 1 base and J dropped 5; count of bases not matched to a gene: 8. The germline CDR1 and CDR2 sequences are SGHNT and YENEEA. The CDR3 loop spans 15 amino acids. This CDR3 is CASSLGGTDGDEQYF. The CDR3 DNA reads as TGTGCCAGCAGCTTAGGAGGGACAGACGGGGACGAGCAGTACTTC.

CDR3 bases: TGTGCCAGCAGCCCCGACAGTGATCTCAATCAGCCCCAGCATTTT. Amino acids: CASSPDSDLNQPQHF. The chain couples TRBV11-2 to TRBJ1-5, with D perhaps matching TRBD1 (5 bases). Trimming took off 5 bases at V and 3 bases at J, with 14 bases between the two ends. The CDR3 totals 15 residues. Per germline, CDR1 SGHAT and CDR2 FQNNGV.

Comments on this clone: Other DNA sequences in this sample translate to the same CDR3. The rearrangement uses TRBV2 and TRBJ1-2; TRBD1 matches at 7 bases. The CDR3 spans 15 residues. Germline trimming cut 5 bases from V and 4 bases from J; bases unmatched to any gene: 10. Per germline, CDR1 SNHLY and CDR2 FYNNEI. The CDR3 here is CASSPDRAKGYGYTF. Written as DNA, the CDR3 is TGTGCCAGCAGTCCCGACAGGGCGAAGGGCTATGGCTACACCTTC.

V usage is TRBV28 and J usage is TRBJ2-5, with D perhaps TRBD1 (6 bases). CDR1 and CDR2 (germline): MDHEN, SYDVKM. Trimming took 2 bases from V and 0 from J, leaving 13 bases between them. The CDR3 extends over 16 amino acids. Here the CDR3 DNA reads TGTGCCAGCAGTTTACGAGGGGGATACAACCAAGAGACCCAGTACTTC. Amino acid sequence: CASSLRGGYNQETQYF.

The chain employs TRBV28 and TRBJ1-3; 12 bases are shared with TRBD1. The CDR3 is 15 residues long. The germline V gene has CDR1 MDHEN and CDR2 SYDVKM. The trim removed 5 bases at V and 4 bases at J, leaving 3 bases unmatched. This CDR3 reads CASSTGQGAGNTIYF. As DNA, the CDR3 is TGTGCCAGCAGTACGGGACAGGGGGCAGGAAACACCATATATTTT.

The rearrangement links TRBV28 to TRBJ2-7; 7 bases align to TRBD1. Germline CDR1 is MDHEN and CDR2 is SYDVKM. V dropped 0 bases and J dropped 2; count of bases not matched to a gene: 4. The CDR3 is 15 amino acids. CDR3 DNA sequence: TGTGCCAGCAGTTTATGGAGCAGGGGGACCTACGAGCAGTACTTC. Amino acids: CASSLWSRGTYEQYF.

V is TRBV9 and J is TRBJ2-7; D remains unclear. Germline-derived CDR1 and CDR2 are SGDLS and YYNGEE. The ends were cut back, 0 bases at V and 3 bases at J, with 13 bases in the middle. This CDR3 spans 15 amino acids. The DNA of the CDR3 is TGTGCCAGCAGCGTAGTACCGGGCGCATACTACGAGCAGTACTTC. It codes for CASSVVPGAYYEQYF.

This sequence joins TRBV19 and TRBJ2-5; tentative D call: TRBD2 (7 bases). Germline V gene data show CDR1 as LNHDA and CDR2 as SQIVND (reference sequence). The CDR3 spans 16 residues. With 0 bases removed from V and 5 bases from J, the gap between germline ends came to 16 bases. CDR3 in amino acids: CASSIDVGGPWETQYF. The CDR3 DNA reads as TGTGCCAGTAGTATAGATGTGGGGGGGCCGTGGGAGACCCAGTACTTC.

The chain carries TRBV19 and TRBJ2-4; D gene ambiguous. The V and J ends lost 7 bases and 1 base respectively, with 11 bases between them. Germline CDR1 reads LNHDA; CDR2 reads SQIVND (reference sequence). The CDR3 sequence is 14 residues long. CDR3 nucleotide sequence: TGTGCCAGTACCTCTCGCATGGCCAAAAACATTCAGTACTTC. It codes for CASTSRMAKNIQYF.

In DNA, the CDR3 is TGTGCCAGCAGCCAGGACAGAACTAATCAGCCCCAGCATTTT. It specifies CASSQDRTNQPQHF. The chain employs TRBV6-5 and TRBJ1-5, with D possibly matching TRBD1 (6 bases). CDR1 is MNHEY and CDR2 is SVGAGI in the germline V gene. This CDR3 is 14 amino acids long. Trimming pared 6 bases from V and 4 bases from J, leaving 13 bases between.

The genes are TRBV11-2 and TRBJ2-7, with a tentative D call TRBD1 (5 bases). V lost 5 bases, J lost 3 bases, and 14 bases lay in between. The CDR3 covers 14 residues. Germline CDR1 is SGHAT and CDR2 is FQNNGV. The CDR3 loop is CASSEVRVLYEQYF. CDR3 in DNA: TGTGCCAGCAGCGAAGTCAGGGTGCTCTACGAGCAGTACTTC.

The chain is built from TRBV7-2 and TRBJ2-1, with 12 bases aligning to TRBD2. The CDR3 runs to 15 residues. CDR1 and CDR2 from the germline V gene are SGHTA and FQGNSA. V lost 5 bases to trimming and J lost 9 bases; unmatched junction nucleotides: 8. CDR3 residues: CASSPTSGGVVEQFF. The DNA for the CDR3 is TGTGCCAGCAGCCCGACTAGCGGGGGTGTTGTTGAGCAGTTCTTC.

V and J are TRBV18 and TRBJ2-7, with D possibly matching TRBD2 (5 bases). The CDR3 is 14 amino acids. The germline CDR1 and CDR2 sequences are KGHSH and LQKENI. Trimming took 6 bases from V and 1 from J, leaving 13 bases between them. The CDR3 loop reads CASSPISESYEQYF. The CDR3 DNA reads as TGTGCCAGCTCCCCGATTAGCGAATCCTACGAGCAGTACTTC.

The rearrangement joins TRBV5-1 to TRBJ2-5; D unresolved. The CDR3 covers 13 residues. CDR1 and CDR2 (germline): SGHRS, YFSETQ. V lost 3 bases and J lost 1, with 7 bases in between. CDR3 sequence reads: CASSSLFQETQYF. CDR3 bases: TGCGCCAGCAGCTCCCTTTTCCAAGAGACCCAGTACTTC.

The rearrangement joins TRBV14 to TRBJ1-4; D perhaps matches TRBD1 (5 bases). Trimming removed 0 bases at V and 6 bases at J, with 17 bases between. Germline lookup yields CDR1 SGHDN and CDR2 FVKESK. The CDR3 has 17 amino acids. The CDR3 reads CASSQDRQGKFYEKLFF. Written as DNA, the CDR3 is TGTGCCAGCAGCCAAGATCGGCAGGGAAAGTTTTATGAAAAACTGTTTTTT.

V is TRBV28 and J is TRBJ1-1, with 7 bases lining up with TRBD1. Germline values: CDR1 MDHEN, CDR2 SYDVKM. The CDR3 totals 14 residues. Trimming took 7 bases from V and 1 from J; bases not matched to a gene: 6. CDR3 protein: CASIQGGRNTEAFF. CDR3 in DNA: TGTGCCAGCATCCAGGGGGGTCGGAACACTGAAGCTTTCTTT. Filled out from reference TRBV28 and TRBJ1-1, the complete variable domain reads DVKVTQSSRYLVKRTGEKVFLECVQDMDHENMFWYRQDPGLGLRLIYFSYDVKMKEKGDIPEGYSVSREKKERFSLILESASTNQTSMYLCASIQGGRNTEAFFGQGTRLTVV.

This chain links TRBV6-1 with TRBJ2-2, with D unresolved. The CDR3 spans 16 residues. Germline V gene sequence: CDR1 MNHNS, CDR2 SASEGT. Trimming pared 1 base from V and 0 bases from J, leaving 9 bases between. The CDR3 coding sequence is TGTGCCAGCAGTGAAGGATTACTTTCGAACACCGGGGAGCTGTTTTTT. It is translated as CASSEGLLSNTGELFF.

The chain couples TRBV5-6 to TRBJ1-2, with 7 positions matching TRBD1. The V gene end was trimmed by 1 base and the J gene end by 8 bases; junction bases not matched to a gene: 8. This CDR3 is 14 amino acids long. CDR1 and CDR2 from the germline V gene are SGHDT and YYEEEE. The CDR3 nucleotides read TGTGCCAGCAGCTTGAATAGGGGGCTTTACGGCTACACCTTC. Translating it yields CASSLNRGLYGYTF.

The J gene is TRBJ2-3, the V gene TRBV29-1, with D possibly matching TRBD2 (5 bases). The CDR3 runs 14 residues. Germline V lookup: CDR1 SQVTM, CDR2 ANQGSEA. V was clipped by 4 bases and J by 2 bases, with 13 bases between them. Here the CDR3 reads CSVAPSLNTDTQYF. The DNA of the CDR3 is TGCAGCGTTGCCCCTAGCCTAAACACAGATACGCAGTATTTT.

The gene calls are TRBV18 and TRBJ2-7, with 9 bases lining up with TRBD1. Unmatched junction bases numbered 4, after V lost 3 bases and J lost 7 bases. The CDR3 has 13 residues. In germline, CDR1 is KGHSH, CDR2 LQKENI. The CDR3 here is CASSPGTGREQYF. The CDR3 DNA is TGTGCCAGCTCACCCGGGACAGGGCGAGAGCAGTACTTC. Filled out from reference TRBV18 and TRBJ2-7, the complete variable domain reads NAGVMQNPRHLVRRRGQEARLRCSPMKGHSHVYWYRQLPEEGLKFMVYLQKENIIDESGMPKERFSAEFPKEGPSILRIQQVVRGDSAAYFCASSPGTGREQYFGPGTRLTVT.

The V and J genes are TRBV11-3 and TRBJ2-2; D gene uncertain. CDR1 SGHNT and CDR2 YENEEA come from the germline V gene. V was clipped by 3 bases and J by 10 bases, with 6 bases between them. This CDR3 has 11 residues. For the CDR3, the DNA is TGTGCCAGCAGCTTGAGTGCGGAGCTGTTTTTT. This encodes CASSLSAELFF.

The V and J genes are TRBV6-5 and TRBJ2-3; 7 nucleotides match TRBD2. Unmatched junction bases numbered 9, after V lost 4 bases and J lost 2 bases. The CDR3 runs to 16 residues. Germline V gene sequence: CDR1 MNHEY, CDR2 SVGAGI. The CDR3 reads CASSFSGRLSTDTQYF. CDR3 in DNA: TGTGCCAGCAGTTTTAGCGGGCGTCTTTCCACAGATACGCAGTATTTT.

CDR3 in amino acids: CASLSDRGNTIYF. Here the CDR3 DNA reads TGTGCCTCCCTTTCCGACAGGGGAAACACCATATATTTT. The chain carries TRBV19 and TRBJ1-3; a possible D gene is TRBD1 (6 bases). Looked up from germline, CDR1 is LNHDA and CDR2 is SQIVND (reference sequence). Trimming took 11 bases from V and 4 from J, leaving 15 bases between them. CDR3 length: 13 residues.

This clone occurred once. DNA of the CDR3: TGTGCCAGCAGTGAGGCCACAGGGGGCTATCAGCCCCAGCATTTT. It specifies CASSEATGGYQPQHF. V gene TRBV2 combines with J gene TRBJ1-5; TRBD1 matches 9 bases. Per germline, CDR1 SNHLY and CDR2 FYNNEI. The V gene end was trimmed by 3 bases and the J gene end by 5 bases; junction bases not matched to a gene: 5. The CDR3 consists of 15 residues.

The chain links TRBV5-1 to TRBJ2-1; D not certain. The CDR3 totals 15 residues. Trimming stripped 0 bases from V and 9 bases from J, with 16 bases between. Germline V gene data show CDR1 as SGHRS and CDR2 as YFSETQ. This CDR3 is CASSLGAVKTLEQFF. The CDR3, as DNA: TGCGCCAGCAGCTTGGGGGCGGTGAAAACGCTTGAGCAGTTCTTC.